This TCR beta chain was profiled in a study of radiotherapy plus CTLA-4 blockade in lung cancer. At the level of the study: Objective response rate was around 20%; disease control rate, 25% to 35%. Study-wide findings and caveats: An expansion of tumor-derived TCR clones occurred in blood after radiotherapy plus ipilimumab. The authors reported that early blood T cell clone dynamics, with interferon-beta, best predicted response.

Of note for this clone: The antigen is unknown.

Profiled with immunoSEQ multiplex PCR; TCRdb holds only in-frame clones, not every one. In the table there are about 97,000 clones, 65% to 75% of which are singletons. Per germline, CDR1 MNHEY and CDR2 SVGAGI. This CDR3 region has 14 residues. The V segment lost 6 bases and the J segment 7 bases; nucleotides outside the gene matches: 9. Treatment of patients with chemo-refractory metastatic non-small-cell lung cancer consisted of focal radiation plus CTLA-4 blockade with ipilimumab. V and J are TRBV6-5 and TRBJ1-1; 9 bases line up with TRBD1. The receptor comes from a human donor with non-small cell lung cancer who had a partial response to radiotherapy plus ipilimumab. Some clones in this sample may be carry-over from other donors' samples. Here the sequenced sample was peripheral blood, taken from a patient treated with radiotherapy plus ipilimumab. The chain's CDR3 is CASRGQGNFGEAFF. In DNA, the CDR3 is TGTGCCAGCAGGGGACAGGGAAATTTTGGTGAAGCTTTCTTT.